The entry that follows covers one T cell receptor (beta chain) sequence. Its antigen is still unknown. Time point: newly diagnosed GD, antithyroid drugs for less than 3 months. Generation of the TCR library employed RNA extracted from PBMCs. This sample is part of a study of regulatory T cells in long-lasting Graves disease. Study-level results: Less diverse TCR repertoires were seen in persistent Graves' patients than in newly diagnosed ones.

Both iRepertoire HTBI primers and Arm-PCR of CDR3 regions were used to build the TCR beta libraries. TCRdb passed the multiplex PCR reads through MiXCR, listing each CDR3 protein once. This sample has approximately 400,000 distinct CDR3 sequences, with 15% found just once. The CDR3 has 12 residues. Germline V gives CDR1 LNHDA, CDR2 SQIVND (reference sequence). Trimming removed 6 bases at V and 10 bases at J, with 13 bases between. The data also belong to a second study, concerning T cells in Graves' hyperthyroidism and ophthalmopathy.

The material was peripheral blood mononuclear cells (PBMCs), obtained at new diagnosis, from a patient treated with antithyroid drugs. The chain links TRBV19 to TRBJ2-1, with a possible D match to TRBD2 (6 bases). The sequence was collected from a woman in her twenties or thirties with Graves disease. The CDR3 reads CASRSLRGEQFF. CDR3 in DNA: TGTGCCAGTAGGAGCCTACGGGGGGAGCAGTTCTTC.